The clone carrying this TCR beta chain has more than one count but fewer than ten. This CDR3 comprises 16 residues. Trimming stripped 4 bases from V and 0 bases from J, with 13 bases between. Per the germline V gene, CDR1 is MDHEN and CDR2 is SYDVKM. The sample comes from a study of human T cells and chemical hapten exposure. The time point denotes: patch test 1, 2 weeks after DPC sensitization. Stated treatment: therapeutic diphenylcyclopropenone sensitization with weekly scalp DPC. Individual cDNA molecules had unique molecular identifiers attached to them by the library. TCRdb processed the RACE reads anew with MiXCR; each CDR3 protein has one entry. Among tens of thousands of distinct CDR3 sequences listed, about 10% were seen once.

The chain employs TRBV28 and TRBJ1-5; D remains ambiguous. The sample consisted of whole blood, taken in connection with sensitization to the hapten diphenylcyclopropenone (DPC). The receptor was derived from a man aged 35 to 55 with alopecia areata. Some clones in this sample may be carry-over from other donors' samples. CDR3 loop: CASSSPGRDSNQPQHF. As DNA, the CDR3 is TGTGCCAGCAGTTCCCCGGGGAGAGATAGCAATCAGCCCCAGCATTTT. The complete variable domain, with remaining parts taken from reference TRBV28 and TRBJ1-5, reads DVKVTQSSRYLVKRTGEKVFLECVQDMDHENMFWYRQDPGLGLRLIYFSYDVKMKEKGDIPEGYSVSREKKERFSLILESASTNQTSMYLCASSSPGRDSNQPQHFGDGTRLSIL.